These 26 T cell receptor beta chains share one sample of origin, sequenced in a study of regulatory T cells in long-lasting Graves disease (dated by TCRdb to 2020 to 2023). This specimen's time point label, interpreted: newly diagnosed GD, antithyroid drugs for less than 3 months. For both TCR sequencing and RNA sequencing, RNA was extracted from PBMCs in TRIzol. The library came from multiplex PCR. The sample was run on an Illumina HiSeq 4000. CDR3 regions were amplified by Arm-PCR with iRepertoire HTBI primers to construct TCR beta libraries. Clones were called with MiXCR by TCRdb after fastp trimmed the public reads at Q25, and only in-frame beta chains were retained. Each record represents a unique CDR3 protein, reported with the most common genes and DNA among its rows. In this sample the table shows a few hundred thousand distinct CDR3 sequences, around 15% of which occur a single time. The ten largest make up 25% to 30% of the sample.

These same data were also listed under a study on T cells in Graves' hyperthyroidism and ophthalmopathy.

The sample consisted of peripheral blood mononuclear cells (PBMCs), taken at new diagnosis, from a patient treated with antithyroid drugs. The receptors were gathered from a man aged 40-50 years with Graves disease. Donor details come from another sample of the same person, matched by shared clones.

This clonotype was counted ten times or more. The chain combines TRBV10-3 with TRBJ2-2; 7 bases are shared with TRBD1. Germline V gives CDR1 ENHRY, CDR2 SYGVKD. Trimming cost V 6 bases and J 6 bases; bases outside gene matches: 4. CDR3 length equals 13 residues. The CDR3 DNA sequence: TGTGCCATCAGAAGGACAGGTTCCGGGGAGCTGTTTTTT. Translation gives CAIRRTGSGELFF.

This clonotype has a count of ten or more. The chain has TRBV12-3 or TRBV12-4 and TRBJ1-6; tentative D call: TRBD1 (5 bases). The CDR3 covers 16 residues. Trimming took 5 bases from V and 10 from J, leaving 21 bases between them. The CDR3 loop reads CASSPPGLRSASPLHF. CDR3 sequence (DNA): TGTGCCAGCAGTCCGCCGGGACTTAGAAGTGCGTCACCCCTCCACTTT.

The chain recombines TRBV20-1 with TRBJ2-5, with 8 bases fitting TRBD2. There are 13 residues in the CDR3. Germline values: CDR1 DFQATT, CDR2 SNEGSKA (reference sequence). V dropped 6 bases and J dropped 4; count of bases not matched to a gene: 7. The CDR3: CSANGLAGETQYF. DNA of the CDR3: TGCAGTGCCAACGGACTAGCCGGAGAGACCCAGTACTTC.

Ten or more counts support this clonotype. V usage is TRBV20-1 and J usage is TRBJ2-1, with TRBD2 matching over 7 bases. Per the germline V gene, CDR1 is DFQATT and CDR2 is SNEGSKA (reference sequence). Trimming took 1 base from V and 10 from J; bases not matched to a gene: 7. This CDR3 has 13 residues. The CDR3 nucleotides read TGCAGTGCTAGAGTTGCGGGGGAGGGGGAGCAGTTCTTC. Encoded protein: CSARVAGEGEQFF.

This clonotype occurred many times. V gene TRBV12-3 or TRBV12-4 combines with J gene TRBJ1-6, with a possible D match to TRBD1 (5 bases). V gave up 4 bases and J gave up 4 bases, with 11 bases separating them. The CDR3 extends over 15 amino acids. CDR3: CASSSRGPYNSPLHF. As DNA, the CDR3 is TGTGCCAGCAGTTCCCGGGGCCCATATAATTCACCCCTCCACTTT.

The sample holds many counts of this clonotype. The chain combines TRBV5-8 with TRBJ1-5; possibly TRBD1 for D (5 bases). V was shortened by 4 bases and J by 0 bases, with 11 bases between the two germline ends. The CDR3 consists of 15 residues. In germline, CDR1 is SGHTS, CDR2 YDEGEE. CDR3 in amino acids: CASSGGHNSNQPQHF. DNA of the CDR3: TGTGCCAGCAGCGGCGGACACAATAGCAATCAGCCCCAGCATTTT.

V usage is TRBV4-3 and J usage is TRBJ2-7, with D perhaps being TRBD1 or TRBD2 (6 bases each). The CDR3 spans 14 residues. Trimming pared 8 bases from V and 4 bases from J, leaving 18 bases between. CDR1 and CDR2 (germline): LGHNA, YSLEER. The CDR3 DNA reads TGCGCCAGCTCCCTCGAGAGGGGGACTTACGAGCAGTACTTC. This encodes CASSLERGTYEQYF.

This clonotype came up many times. The genes are TRBV28 and TRBJ2-2, with 7 nucleotides matching TRBD1. The V gene end was trimmed by 3 bases and the J gene end by 10 bases; junction bases not matched to a gene: 11. The CDR3 consists of 15 residues. Germline CDR1 MDHEN, CDR2 SYDVKM. The chain's CDR3 is CASSLRDSARTELFF. The CDR3 DNA reads TGTGCCAGCAGTTTGAGGGACAGCGCCCGGACGGAGCTGTTTTTT.

The table lists this clonotype with many counts. The chain carries TRBV14 and TRBJ1-2; tentative D call: TRBD1 (6 bases). Germline V gene sequence: CDR1 SGHDN, CDR2 FVKESK. The CDR3 is made up of 14 amino acids. Between the trimmed V and J ends, which lost 3 bases and 6 bases, there was a span of 14 bases. CDR3 amino acids: CASSHQTGFDGYTF. The CDR3 nucleotides are TGTGCCAGCAGCCATCAGACAGGTTTTGATGGCTACACCTTC. Based on the CDR3 plus reference TRBV14 and TRBJ1-2, the full variable domain is EAGVTQFPSHSVIEKGQTVTLRCDPISGHDNLYWYRRVMGKEIKFLLHFVKESKQDESGMPNNRFLAERTGGTYSTLKVQPAELEDSGVYFCASSHQTGFDGYTFGSGTRLTVV.

This chain connects TRBV7-9 to TRBJ2-1, with 9 bases identical to TRBD2. Germline CDR1 and CDR2: SEHNR and FQNEAQ (reference sequence). The length of the CDR3 is 16 residues. Trimming at V came to 3 bases and at J to 0 bases, leaving 3 bases not matched to a gene. CDR3: CASSFGGGASYNEQFF. The CDR3 coding sequence is TGTGCCAGCAGCTTCGGCGGGGGGGCCTCCTACAATGAGCAGTTCTTC.

This clonotype was picked up many times. This chain connects TRBV28 to TRBJ2-7, with D possibly being TRBD2 (6 bases). The germline V and J ends were trimmed by 3 bases and 0 bases, with 12 bases remaining between them. The CDR3 length is 15 residues. Germline CDR1 MDHEN, CDR2 SYDVKM. In DNA form, the CDR3 reads TGTGCCAGCAGTTTGGGCGGGGTGAGCTCCTACGAGCAGTACTTC. The encoded protein is CASSLGGVSSYEQYF.

This clonotype was recorded at least ten times. This chain joins TRBV20-1 and TRBJ2-3; 8 bases line up with TRBD1. J gave up 0 bases and V 6 bases, and 5 bases lay outside the gene matches. The CDR3 has 14 residues. The germline V gene has CDR1 DFQATT and CDR2 SNEGSKA (reference sequence). The CDR3: CSAQDRGSTDTQYF. Here the CDR3 DNA reads TGCAGTGCACAAGACAGGGGTAGCACAGATACGCAGTATTTT.

This clonotype was observed many times. The rearrangement uses TRBV28 and TRBJ2-7; 12 bases fit TRBD1. The CDR3 length is 14 residues. Trimming removed 6 bases from V and 9 bases from J; junction bases left unmatched: 9. The germline gives CDR1 MDHEN, CDR2 SYDVKM. CDR3 residues: CASRAGTGGAGQYF. The CDR3 DNA follows: TGTGCCAGCAGAGCCGGGACAGGGGGCGCTGGGCAGTACTTC.

The CDR3, as DNA: TGTGCCAGCAGCCAGGGGATAACTCAGCCCCAGCATTTT. Translation gives CASSQGITQPQHF. The chain combines TRBV7-6 with TRBJ1-5, with a possible D match to TRBD1 (6 bases). Germline lookup yields CDR1 SGHVS and CDR2 FNYEAQ. This CDR3 comprises 13 residues. The ends were cut back, 5 bases at V and 6 bases at J, with 11 bases in the middle. Using reference TRBV7-6 and TRBJ1-5 for the parts outside the CDR3, the full variable domain is GAGVSQSPRYKVTKRGQDVALRCDPISGHVSLYWYRQALGQGPEFLTYFNYEAQQDKSGLPNDRFSAERPEGSISTLTIQRTEQRDSAMYRCASSQGITQPQHFGDGTRLSIL.

Details on this clonotype: An end of the junction differs from the germline gene, which may be a read error. The V and J genes are TRBV30 and TRBJ1-1; the match to TRBD1 covers 7 bases. Germline loops: CDR1 GTSNPN, CDR2 SVGIG (reference sequence). CDR3 length equals 15 residues. CDR3 nucleotides: TGTGCCTGGGGCCCTGAGACAGGGAGGAACACTGGAGCTTTCTTT. This translates into CAWGPETGRNTGAFF.

The chain has TRBV29-1 and TRBJ2-7; unclear D gene. The CDR3 extends over 14 amino acids. The V gene lost 4 bases and the J gene lost 0 bases, with 13 bases spanning the gap. Germline V gene data show CDR1 as SQVTM and CDR2 as ANQGSEA. CDR3 in DNA: TGCAGCGTTGTCGACCGCGGAGACTCCTACGAGCAGTACTTC. It translates to CSVVDRGDSYEQYF.

The CDR3 is CASSPDRGPDTQYF. The CDR3 nucleotides are TGTGCCAGCAGCCCAGACAGGGGTCCAGATACGCAGTATTTT. This chain joins TRBV7-8 and TRBJ2-3, with 8 bases that match TRBD1. Per germline, CDR1 SGHVS and CDR2 FQNEAQ. J lost 4 bases, V lost 5 bases, and 5 bases had no gene match. The CDR3 is made up of 14 amino acids.

This clonotype was recorded at least ten times. The gene calls are TRBV3-1 and TRBJ2-1; 15 bases agree with TRBD2. Germline V gene data show CDR1 as LGHDT and CDR2 as YNNKEL (reference sequence). The V gene end was trimmed by 4 bases and the J gene end by 7 bases; junction bases not matched to a gene: 5. The CDR3 is made up of 16 amino acids. CDR3 residues: CASSPRTSGGGNEQFF. CDR3 nucleotides: TGTGCCAGCAGCCCACGGACTAGCGGGGGGGGTAATGAGCAGTTCTTC.

This clonotype was counted at least ten times. This chain joins TRBV20-1 and TRBJ2-1, with D possibly called TRBD1 or TRBD2 (5 bases each). The CDR3 loop spans 14 amino acids. Germline CDR1 is DFQATT and CDR2 is SNEGSKA (reference sequence). The V end lost 5 bases, the J end lost 2 bases, and 13 bases lay between the germline ends. The CDR3 spells CSALIRGAYNEQFF. In DNA, the CDR3 is TGCAGTGCTCTGATCCGGGGCGCCTACAATGAGCAGTTCTTC.

This clonotype was seen ten or more times. V is TRBV2 and J is TRBJ1-2; TRBD1 agrees at 7 bases. Trimming took 11 bases from V and 4 from J; bases not matched to a gene: 10. Germline V lookup: CDR1 SNHLY, CDR2 FYNNEI. The CDR3 is made up of 13 amino acids. Written as DNA, the CDR3 is TGTGCCGCCCTTAAAGGGGACAGCTATGGCTACACCTTC. This codes for CAALKGDSYGYTF.

The chain combines TRBV29-1 with TRBJ2-1, with 12 positions matching TRBD2. In germline, CDR1 is SQVTM, CDR2 ANQGSEA. The CDR3 loop spans 16 amino acids. V lost 2 bases, J lost 1 base, and 3 bases stayed unmatched. CDR3 DNA: TGCAGCGTTGAAAGTGGACTAGCGGGATCCTACAATGAGCAGTTCTTC. Its translation is CSVESGLAGSYNEQFF.

This clonotype has at least ten counts. The chain employs TRBV4-3 and TRBJ1-3, with D uncertain. This CDR3 comprises 15 residues. Trimming removed 1 base at V and 0 bases at J, with 7 bases between. Germline V gene data show CDR1 as LGHNA and CDR2 as YSLEER. The CDR3 DNA sequence: TGCGCCAGCAGCCAAGCTGCCAGCTCTGGAAACACCATATATTTT. This gives the protein CASSQAASSGNTIYF.

This clonotype was counted ten times or more. V is TRBV12-3 or TRBV12-4 and J is TRBJ2-7; possible D gene TRBD1, 6 bases. This CDR3 has 13 residues. V was pared by 3 bases and J by 6 bases, with 12 bases between. In DNA form, the CDR3 reads TGTGCCAGCAGTTTCGGCCGGGACACCGAGCAGTACTTC. Protein sequence: CASSFGRDTEQYF.

This clonotype was recorded at least ten times. The V and J genes are TRBV12-3 or TRBV12-4 and TRBJ1-6, with D uncertain. The V gene lost 4 bases and the J gene lost 4 bases, with 8 bases spanning the gap. CDR3 length: 14 amino acids. This CDR3 is CASSSWGYNSPLHF. CDR3 nucleotide sequence: TGTGCCAGCAGTTCGTGGGGTTATAATTCACCCCTCCACTTT.

This clonotype was seen many times. The chain links TRBV11-3 to TRBJ2-5; D remains unclear. The CDR3 runs 15 residues. V was trimmed by 5 bases and J by 5 bases, leaving 18 bases between them. Germline V CDR1 and CDR2: SGHNT, YENEEA. This chain's CDR3 is CASSPPAGLEETQYF. DNA for the CDR3: TGTGCCAGCAGCCCCCCGGCCGGGCTTGAGGAGACCCAGTACTTC.

This clonotype was detected a few times. The V gene is TRBV6-1, the J gene TRBJ2-1; D not certain. V shed 6 bases and J shed 10 bases, with 19 bases lying between them. This CDR3 has 14 residues. The germline CDR1 and CDR2 sequences are MNHNS and SASEGT. CDR3 coding DNA: TGTGCCAGCAGCCCCACGACGGGCCACCAGGAGCAGTTCTTC. Translated: CASSPTTGHQEQFF.